This T cell receptor (beta chain) was documented in a study of monozygotic twins with inflammatory bowel disease. Phlebotomy per donor yielded a single 2.5 ml blood sample. Whole blood that had not undergone T cell sorting provided the isolated total RNA. TCRdb re-called the 5' RACE reads and gives one entry per CDR3 protein, without DNA. This repertoire includes some 210,000 distinct CDR3 sequences. The germline V gene has CDR1 SGHRS and CDR2 YFSETQ. This CDR3 contains 17 residues. This sequence was found in a human donor with ulcerative colitis or Crohn's disease, or a healthy co-twin of an affected twin (not recorded which). Input material: blood. J is TRBJ2-6 and V is TRBV5-1. This CDR3 is CASSLTRMGSGANVLTF.